One sample yielded the 9 T cell receptor beta chains listed below, sequenced in a study of cytomegalovirus exposure and HLA in healthy donors. Vbeta (60) and Jbeta (13) primers were used in the PCR. The repertoire was sequenced with immunoSEQ multiplex PCR; TCRdb's copy has only in-frame clones and lacks some. The table includes roughly 110,000 clones, about 80% detected once. Sequenced material: PBMCs. Receptors originate from a woman aged 25 to 39 in good health and CMV-seropositive.

As DNA, the CDR3 is TGTGCCATCAGTGAATTGGGTAGCGGGAGTTCCGGGGGGTCTAGGAACAATGAGCAGTTCTTC. Its translation: CAISELGSGSSGGSRNNEQFF. This rearrangement joins TRBV10-3 to TRBJ2-1; 9 bases line up with TRBD2. V was clipped by 3 bases and J by 5 bases; unmatched bases: 23. CDR1 and CDR2 from the germline V gene are ENHRY and SYGVKD. CDR3 length equals 21 residues.

V usage is TRBV7-3 and J usage is TRBJ2-7; TRBD1 aligns across 9 bases. The CDR3 length is 16 residues. Germline lookup yields CDR1 SGHTA and CDR2 FQGTGA. J was trimmed by 6 bases and V by 2 bases; bases with no gene match: 11. CDR3 amino acids: CASSLYSLDRGSEQYF. The CDR3 nucleotides read TGTGCCAGCAGCTTATATTCCCTGGACAGGGGAAGCGAGCAGTACTTC. The whole variable domain, remainder taken from reference TRBV7-3 and TRBJ2-7, is GAGVSQTPSNKVTEKGKYVELRCDPISGHTALYWYRQSLGQGPEFLIYFQGTGAADDSGLPNDRFFAVRPEGSVSTLKIQRTERGDSAVYLCASSLYSLDRGSEQYFGPGTRLTVT.

This clone occurred a few times. The J gene is TRBJ2-5, the V gene TRBV7-9, with TRBD1 matching 7 bases. Germline V lookup: CDR1 SEHNR, CDR2 FQNEAQ (reference sequence). Germline trimming cut 1 base from V and 5 bases from J; bases unmatched to any gene: 4. The CDR3 runs to 14 residues. The CDR3 spells CASSLDRGRETQYF. The CDR3 bases are TGTGCCAGCAGCTTAGACAGGGGACGTGAGACCCAGTACTTC.

The CDR3 sequence is CASSLIGLAGGTDTQYF. The CDR3 DNA follows: TGTGCCAGCAGCTTAATCGGACTAGCGGGGGGCACAGATACGCAGTATTTT. The V and J genes are TRBV7-3 and TRBJ2-3; 13 positions agree with TRBD2. Trimming took 1 base from V and 1 from J; bases not matched to a gene: 2. Germline V gene lookup returns CDR1 SGHTA and CDR2 FQGTGA. The CDR3 consists of 17 residues.

The chain employs TRBV16 and TRBJ2-7, with 8 bases lining up with TRBD2. The CDR3 covers 16 residues. J lost 6 bases, V lost 2 bases, and 12 bases had no gene match. Germline V gene lookup returns CDR1 KGHSY and CDR2 FQNENV. The CDR3 region is CASSQEYGRGGSEQYF. CDR3 bases: TGTGCCAGCAGCCAAGAGTACGGTCGGGGGGGCAGCGAGCAGTACTTC.

The V call is TRBV5-1, the J call TRBJ2-1, with TRBD2 matching 13 bases. Looked up from germline, CDR1 is SGHRS and CDR2 is YFSETQ. CDR3 length: 16 amino acids. V gave up 4 bases and J gave up 7 bases; unmatched junction bases: 8. This CDR3 is CASSRTGTSGMNEQFF. The CDR3 DNA sequence: TGCGCCAGCAGCCGCACCGGGACTAGCGGGATGAATGAGCAGTTCTTC.

This clone was recorded a few times. The identical CDR3 is also encoded by other nucleotide sequences in the sample. The chain joins TRBV2 to TRBJ2-7, with a tentative D call TRBD2 (5 bases). Per germline, CDR1 SNHLY and CDR2 FYNNEI. CDR3 length equals 13 residues. The CDR3 DNA sequence: TGTGTCTGCAAGGAGGAGGCGGCATACGAGCAGTACTTC. Protein: CVCKEEAAYEQYF.

The chain recombines TRBV15 with TRBJ2-1, with TRBD2 matching over 7 bases. Trimming cost V 1 base and J 5 bases; bases outside gene matches: 2. This CDR3 region has 14 residues. From germline, CDR1 is LNHNV and CDR2 YYDKDF (reference sequence). CDR3 bases: TGTGCCACCAGCAGAGGCGGGAGTAACAATGAGCAGTTCTTC. Its translation is CATSRGGSNNEQFF.

The V call is TRBV7-3, the J call TRBJ2-3, with 7 positions matching TRBD2. The CDR3 has 15 residues. The ends lost 0 bases at V and 0 bases at J; junction bases unmatched: 0. Germline lookup yields CDR1 SGHTA and CDR2 FQGTGA. The DNA for the CDR3 is TGTGCCAGCAGCTTAACGGGGGGGAGCACAGATACGCAGTATTTT. Translated: CASSLTGGSTDTQYF.